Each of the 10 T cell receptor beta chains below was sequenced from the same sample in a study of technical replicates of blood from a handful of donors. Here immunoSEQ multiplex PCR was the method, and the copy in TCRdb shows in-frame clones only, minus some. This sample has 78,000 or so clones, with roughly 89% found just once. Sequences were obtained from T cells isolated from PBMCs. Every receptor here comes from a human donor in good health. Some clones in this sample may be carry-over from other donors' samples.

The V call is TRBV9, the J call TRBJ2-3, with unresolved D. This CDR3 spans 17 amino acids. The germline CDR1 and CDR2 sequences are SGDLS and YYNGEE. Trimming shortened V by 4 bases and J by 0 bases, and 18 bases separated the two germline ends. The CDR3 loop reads CASSPRPDFTSTDTQYF. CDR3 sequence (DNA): TGTGCCAGCAGCCCCCGGCCCGACTTTACTAGCACAGATACGCAGTATTTT.

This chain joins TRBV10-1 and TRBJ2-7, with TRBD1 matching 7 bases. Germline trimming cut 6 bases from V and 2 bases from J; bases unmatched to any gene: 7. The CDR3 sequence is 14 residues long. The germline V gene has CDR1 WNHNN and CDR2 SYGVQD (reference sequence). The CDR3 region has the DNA TGCGCCAGCAGCTTGGGACAGCCGCCCTACGAGCAGTACTTC. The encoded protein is CASSLGQPPYEQYF.

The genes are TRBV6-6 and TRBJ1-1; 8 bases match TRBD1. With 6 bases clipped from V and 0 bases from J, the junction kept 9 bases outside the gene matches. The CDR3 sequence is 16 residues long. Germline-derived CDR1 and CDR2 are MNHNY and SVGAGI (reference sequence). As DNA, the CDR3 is TGTGCCAGCAGACCCGACAGGGGAACCATGAACACTGAAGCTTTCTTT. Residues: CASRPDRGTMNTEAFF.

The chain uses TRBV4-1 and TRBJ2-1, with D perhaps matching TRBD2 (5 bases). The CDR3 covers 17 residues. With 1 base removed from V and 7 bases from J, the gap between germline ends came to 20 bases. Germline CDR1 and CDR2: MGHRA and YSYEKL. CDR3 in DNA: TGCGCCAGCAGCCAAGCTTCGGCGGGCACTTCCAATAATGAGCAGTTCTTC. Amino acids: CASSQASAGTSNNEQFF.

CDR3 sequence reads: CASSVGQSSNQPQHF. The CDR3 bases are TGTGCCAGCAGTGTGGGACAGTCAAGCAATCAGCCCCAGCATTTT. The chain joins TRBV27 to TRBJ1-5; TRBD1 agrees at 7 bases. CDR1 and CDR2 (germline): MNHEY, SMNVEV (reference sequence). The CDR3 length is 15 residues. V lost 5 bases, J lost 1 base, and 5 bases stayed unmatched.

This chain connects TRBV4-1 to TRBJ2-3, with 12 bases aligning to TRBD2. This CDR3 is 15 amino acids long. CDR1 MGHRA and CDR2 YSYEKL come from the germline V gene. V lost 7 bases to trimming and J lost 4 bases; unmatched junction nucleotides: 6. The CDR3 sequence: CASKPSSGGADTQYF. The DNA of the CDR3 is TGCGCCAGCAAACCGTCTAGCGGGGGGGCAGATACGCAGTATTTT.

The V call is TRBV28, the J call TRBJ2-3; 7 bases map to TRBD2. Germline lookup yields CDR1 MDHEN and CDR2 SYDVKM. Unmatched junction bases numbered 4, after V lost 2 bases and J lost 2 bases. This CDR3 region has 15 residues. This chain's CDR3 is CASSLTAGPTDTQYF. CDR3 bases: TGTGCCAGCAGTTTAACAGCGGGACCCACAGATACGCAGTATTTT.

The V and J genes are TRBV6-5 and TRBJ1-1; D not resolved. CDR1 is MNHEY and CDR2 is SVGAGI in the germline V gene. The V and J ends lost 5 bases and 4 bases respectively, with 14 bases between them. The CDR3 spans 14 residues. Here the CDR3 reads CASSQNRGGTEAFF. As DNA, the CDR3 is TGTGCCAGCAGTCAAAATCGGGGTGGCACTGAAGCTTTCTTT.

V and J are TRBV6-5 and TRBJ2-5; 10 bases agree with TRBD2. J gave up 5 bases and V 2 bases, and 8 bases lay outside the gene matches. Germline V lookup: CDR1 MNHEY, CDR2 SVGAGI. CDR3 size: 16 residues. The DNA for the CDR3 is TGTGCCAGCAGTTACACACTAGCGGGACGAGGGGAGACCCAGTACTTC. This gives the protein CASSYTLAGRGETQYF.

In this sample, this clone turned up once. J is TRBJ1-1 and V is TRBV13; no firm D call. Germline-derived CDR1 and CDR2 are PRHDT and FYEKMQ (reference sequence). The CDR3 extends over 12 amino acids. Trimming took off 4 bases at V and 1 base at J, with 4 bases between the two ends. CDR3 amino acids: CASSSSNTEAFF. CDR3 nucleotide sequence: TGTGCCAGCAGCTCCTCGAACACTGAAGCTTTCTTT. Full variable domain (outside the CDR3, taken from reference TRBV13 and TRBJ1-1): AAGVIQSPRHLIKEKRETATLKCYPIPRHDTVYWYQQGPGQDPQFLISFYEKMQSDKGSIPDRFSAQQFSDYHSELNMSSLELGDSALYFCASSSSNTEAFFGQGTRLTVV.